Below are 31 T cell receptor beta chains sequenced from a single sample in a study of T cell changes during pregnancy in multiple sclerosis. The table came from immunoSEQ multiplex PCR; TCRdb's copy has only in-frame clones and leaves some out. The sample shows fewer than 50,000 clones, around nine tenths of them seen only once. Sequenced material: CD8+ T cells from peripheral blood mononuclear cells, taken in the third trimester of pregnancy. Receptors were obtained from a female donor with multiple sclerosis, enrolled in a pregnancy study.

The genes are TRBV11-2 and TRBJ2-1; D is perhaps TRBD2 (6 bases). Trimming stripped 6 bases from V and 5 bases from J, with 20 bases between. The length of the CDR3 is 16 residues. Germline V gene sequence: CDR1 SGHAT, CDR2 FQNNGV. Here the CDR3 DNA reads TGTGCCAGCAGGTGGACGGTGGGGGGAACCAACAATGAGCAGTTCTTC. Amino acids: CASRWTVGGTNNEQFF.

This clone occurred a few times. The chain uses TRBV6-5 and TRBJ2-1; D call uncertain. The CDR3 spans 12 residues. The V end was cut by 8 bases, the J end by 6 bases, with 11 bases between. Per the germline V gene, CDR1 is MNHEY and CDR2 is SVGAGI. The CDR3 coding sequence is TGTGCCAGCCAGGCAGGCTTCAATGAGCAGTTCTTC. Its protein product is CASQAGFNEQFF.

This clone was counted only a few times. The chain joins TRBV7-9 to TRBJ2-7; TRBD1 agrees at 10 bases. From germline, CDR1 is SEHNR and CDR2 FQNEAQ (reference sequence). The CDR3 has 14 residues. The V segment lost 4 bases and the J segment 3 bases; nucleotides outside the gene matches: 3. DNA for the CDR3: TGTGCCAGCAGCTCGACAGGGGGCAACTACGAGCAGTACTTC. Protein: CASSSTGGNYEQYF.

V usage is TRBV27 and J usage is TRBJ1-5; D remains unclear. Looked up from germline, CDR1 is MNHEY and CDR2 is SMNVEV (reference sequence). The CDR3 sequence is 13 residues long. V was trimmed by 2 bases and J by 6 bases, leaving 8 bases between them. The CDR3 nucleotides read TGTGCCAGCAGTTTACTAGGCGGTCAGCCCCAGCATTTT. This translates into CASSLLGGQPQHF.

The chain links TRBV13 to TRBJ2-7, with 8 bases lining up with TRBD2. The junction had 17 bases not matched to a gene; V was cut back by 5 bases and J by 5 bases. Germline CDR1 and CDR2: PRHDT and FYEKMQ (reference sequence). The CDR3 has 17 residues. CDR3 sequence: CASSRHPRIAGGHEQYF. As DNA, the CDR3 is TGTGCCAGCAGCCGACACCCCCGGATTGCGGGGGGTCACGAGCAGTACTTC. The whole variable domain, filled in from reference TRBV13 and TRBJ2-7, reads AAGVIQSPRHLIKEKRETATLKCYPIPRHDTVYWYQQGPGQDPQFLISFYEKMQSDKGSIPDRFSAQQFSDYHSELNMSSLELGDSALYFCASSRHPRIAGGHEQYFGPGTRLTVT.

This rearrangement joins TRBV19 to TRBJ1-1; 8 bases map to TRBD1. Germline CDR1 LNHDA, CDR2 SQIVND (reference sequence). This CDR3 has 15 residues. With V trimmed by 1 base and J by 6 bases, 7 bases remained unmatched. The CDR3 nucleotides read TGTGCCAGTAGTATAGCCCAGGGGGCACTATCTGAAGCTTTCTTT. Translating gives CASSIAQGALSEAFF.

The genes are TRBV6-5 and TRBJ2-3; 11 bases align to TRBD1. The ends lost 4 bases at V and 4 bases at J; junction bases unmatched: 1. Germline V gene data show CDR1 as MNHEY and CDR2 as SVGAGI. There are 14 residues in the CDR3. This CDR3 is CASSSGQGADTQYF. The CDR3 bases are TGTGCCAGCAGTTCGGGACAGGGGGCAGATACGCAGTATTTT.

The chain employs TRBV5-6 and TRBJ1-4; 7 nucleotides match TRBD1. The V gene end was trimmed by 3 bases and the J gene end by 8 bases; junction bases not matched to a gene: 10. The length of the CDR3 is 15 residues. Germline V gene sequence: CDR1 SGHDT, CDR2 YYEEEE. The CDR3 spells CASSSGGTFLEKLFF. In DNA form, the CDR3 reads TGTGCCAGCAGCTCAGGGGGGACCTTTTTGGAAAAACTGTTTTTT.

A remark on this clone: One end of the junction does not line up with germline, which may come from a read error. CDR3 in amino acids: CAWRAGEGNQPQHF. The CDR3 DNA sequence: TGTGCCTGGAGGGCAGGGGAGGGCAACCAGCCCCAGCATTTT. The chain couples TRBV30 to TRBJ1-5; tentatively, D is TRBD1 (6 bases). Germline V CDR1 and CDR2: GTSNPN, SVGIG (reference sequence). The CDR3 sequence is 14 residues long.

This rearrangement joins TRBV23-1 to TRBJ2-5, with 9 bases aligning to TRBD1. TRBV23-1 is an ORF; its function is uncertain. Trimming at V came to 6 bases and at J to 1 base, leaving 9 bases not matched to a gene. CDR3 size: 16 residues. CDR3 sequence reads: CASSRDRVGFQETQYF. CDR3 nucleotides: TGCGCCAGCAGCCGGGACAGGGTGGGGTTCCAAGAGACCCAGTACTTC.

This clone has only one observation. J is TRBJ1-5 and V is TRBV6-6; tentatively, D is TRBD1 (5 bases). Germline V gene sequence: CDR1 MNHNY, CDR2 SVGAGI (reference sequence). The CDR3 has 16 amino acids. With 7 bases removed from V and 5 bases from J, the gap between germline ends came to 21 bases. Written as DNA, the CDR3 is TGTGCCAGCACCCCCGGCCTCCGAGGAGGGGATCAGCCCCAGCATTTT. Translation gives CASTPGLRGGDQPQHF.

The count of this clone is one. The V and J genes are TRBV30 and TRBJ1-2; the D is unclear. Trimming stripped 4 bases from V and 1 base from J, with 4 bases between. The germline V gene has CDR1 GTSNPN and CDR2 SVGIG (reference sequence). The CDR3 is 11 residues long. CDR3 amino acids: CAWTVNYGYTF. The CDR3 region has the DNA TGTGCCTGGACAGTTAACTATGGCTACACCTTC.

The chain joins TRBV11-2 to TRBJ1-4; 7 bases fit TRBD1. This CDR3 spans 12 amino acids. V lost 5 bases to trimming and J lost 8 bases; unmatched junction nucleotides: 2. Germline CDR1 SGHAT, CDR2 FQNNGV. The CDR3 protein is CASSDRVEKLFF. The CDR3 bases are TGTGCCAGCAGCGACAGGGTCGAAAAACTGTTTTTT.

This sequence joins TRBV4-1 and TRBJ2-5; the match to TRBD2 covers 9 bases. The J segment lost 4 bases and the V segment lost 4 bases, leaving 10 bases of the junction unmatched. The CDR3 length is 16 residues. Germline V gene data show CDR1 as MGHRA and CDR2 as YSYEKL. The CDR3 loop reads CASSPKVAGVGETQYF. The CDR3 DNA follows: TGCGCCAGCAGCCCGAAAGTAGCGGGGGTGGGAGAGACCCAGTACTTC.

The rearrangement uses TRBV15 and TRBJ2-3, with TRBD2 identical over 13 bases. This CDR3 has 16 residues. In germline, CDR1 is LNHNV, CDR2 YYDKDF (reference sequence). V shed 5 bases, J shed 4 bases, and the junction held 6 bases outside the gene matches. The CDR3 region has the DNA TGTGCCACCAGCTCGGGGACTAGCGGGGTCCCAGATACGCAGTATTTT. As protein: CATSSGTSGVPDTQYF. The variable domain in full, with the rest retrieved from reference TRBV15 and TRBJ2-3, is DAMVIQNPRYQVTQFGKPVTLSCSQTLNHNVMYWYQQKSSQAPKLLFHYYDKDFNNEADTPDNFQSRRPNTSFCFLDIRSPGLGDTAMYLCATSSGTSGVPDTQYFGPGTRLTVL.

The rearrangement links TRBV9 to TRBJ2-7, with 9 positions matching TRBD1. With 4 bases clipped from V and 6 bases from J, the junction kept 11 bases outside the gene matches. Germline CDR1 is SGDLS and CDR2 is YYNGEE. This CDR3 spans 15 amino acids. The CDR3 spells CASSLNPGQGREQYF. The CDR3 DNA reads as TGTGCCAGCAGCCTAAACCCGGGACAGGGACGCGAGCAGTACTTC.

The genes are TRBV19 and TRBJ2-1, with D possibly TRBD2 on 5 matching bases. Trimming removed 0 bases from V and 6 bases from J, with 21 bases in between. Germline-derived CDR1 and CDR2 are LNHDA and SQIVND (reference sequence). The CDR3 consists of 18 residues. The DNA of the CDR3 is TGTGCCAGTAGTATAGATCAAGCCGACTACAATACCATCAATGAGCAGTTCTTC. Residues: CASSIDQADYNTINEQFF.

The chain employs TRBV28 and TRBJ1-5, with D possibly being TRBD1 (5 bases). The V gene lost 6 bases and the J gene lost 0 bases, with 9 bases spanning the gap. The CDR3 is 14 residues long. Germline V CDR1 and CDR2: MDHEN, SYDVKM. CDR3 bases: TGTGCCAGCAGGGGAAGGGGTAGCAATCAGCCCCAGCATTTT. This sequence encodes CASRGRGSNQPQHF.

By frequency in the sample, this clone is medium-sized. V gene TRBV4-3 combines with J gene TRBJ2-7; TRBD1 aligns across 9 bases. Germline CDR1 and CDR2: LGHNA and YSLEER. The CDR3 spans 15 residues. The V segment lost 4 bases and the J segment 2 bases; nucleotides outside the gene matches: 6. The CDR3 coding sequence is TGCGCCAGCAGCCTCCACAGGGGGCTCGCCTACGAGCAGTACTTC. Its protein is CASSLHRGLAYEQYF.

The rearrangement uses TRBV5-6 and TRBJ1-1; D perhaps matches TRBD1 (5 bases). Trimming cost V 4 bases and J 4 bases, with 17 bases left between them. This CDR3 spans 15 amino acids. Germline V gives CDR1 SGHDT, CDR2 YYEEEE. DNA for the CDR3: TGTGCCAGCAGCATGGGGTGGGGGGTTGGCACTGAAGCTTTCTTT. Translation: CASSMGWGVGTEAFF.

The chain is built from TRBV7-9 and TRBJ1-2; 10 bases are a match to TRBD1. The CDR3 is 15 residues long. Germline V CDR1 and CDR2: SEHNR, FQNEAQ (reference sequence). V shed 5 bases, J shed 3 bases, and the junction held 6 bases outside the gene matches. CDR3 in DNA: TGTGCCAGCAGCCCTGGGACAGGGGCCGACTATGGCTACACCTTC. It specifies CASSPGTGADYGYTF.

The chain recombines TRBV6-4 with TRBJ2-3, with 10 nucleotides matching TRBD2. V trimming: 5 bases; J trimming: 3 bases; junction bases outside the gene matches: 2. The CDR3 extends over 14 amino acids. Germline V gives CDR1 MRHNA, CDR2 SNTAGT. The CDR3 DNA follows: TGTGCCAGCAGTCCGACTAGCGGGACAGATACGCAGTATTTT. Its translation: CASSPTSGTDTQYF.

In its sample, this clone ranks as large. This chain uses TRBV11-1 with TRBJ1-2; the match to TRBD1 covers 12 bases. The V gene end was trimmed by 6 bases and the J gene end by 7 bases; junction bases not matched to a gene: 3. Looked up from germline, CDR1 is SGHAT and CDR2 is FQDESV (reference sequence). The CDR3 extends over 13 amino acids. This CDR3 reads CASSWDRGLGYTF. The CDR3 DNA reads as TGTGCCAGCAGTTGGGACAGGGGGCTTGGCTACACCTTC.

The chain uses TRBV15 and TRBJ1-3; D remains unclear. The V end was cut by 0 bases, the J end by 2 bases, with 11 bases between. The CDR3 covers 16 residues. Germline V gene lookup returns CDR1 LNHNV and CDR2 YYDKDF (reference sequence). The CDR3 sequence is CATSRESWEAGNTIYF. The CDR3 nucleotides read TGTGCCACCAGCAGAGAGAGCTGGGAGGCTGGAAACACCATATATTTT.

The CDR3 DNA is TGTGCCAGTAATAATTACAGGGTCGACGGGGAGCTGTTTTTT. Amino acids: CASNNYRVDGELFF. J is TRBJ2-2 and V is TRBV19, with a weak D call TRBD1 (6 bases). Germline CDR1 and CDR2: LNHDA and SQIVND (reference sequence). CDR3 length: 14 amino acids. Trimming removed 7 bases from V and 7 bases from J, with 16 bases in between. Variable domain in full (rest from reference TRBV19 and TRBJ2-2): DGGITQSPKYLFRKEGQNVTLSCEQNLNHDAMYWYRQDPGQGLRLIYYSQIVNDFQKGDIAEGYSVSREKKESFPLTVTSAQKNPTAFYLCASNNYRVDGELFFGEGSRLTVL.

This chain uses TRBV6-1 with TRBJ2-7; D might be TRBD1 (5 bases). Trimming took 0 bases from V and 5 from J, leaving 8 bases between them. The V gene's germline CDR1 is MNHNS and CDR2 SASEGT. The CDR3 contains 13 residues. CDR3 loop: CASSEAGQDEQYF. The CDR3 coding sequence is TGTGCCAGCAGTGAAGCGGGGCAGGACGAGCAGTACTTC.

This clone has more than one count but fewer than ten. This sequence joins TRBV2 and TRBJ1-6; no firm D call. V was pared by 8 bases and J by 7 bases, with 9 bases between. In germline, CDR1 is SNHLY, CDR2 FYNNEI. The CDR3 length is 12 residues. The DNA for the CDR3 is TGTGCCAGCGGCCCTTTGAATTCACCCCTCCACTTT. As protein: CASGPLNSPLHF.

This rearrangement joins TRBV10-2 to TRBJ2-7; a possible D gene is TRBD1 (6 bases). Germline CDR1 WSHSY, CDR2 SAAADI. V was shortened by 2 bases and J by 2 bases, with 10 bases between the two germline ends. This CDR3 spans 14 amino acids. CDR3 residues: CASSEPGQTYEQYF. The CDR3 nucleotides are TGCGCCAGCAGTGAGCCCGGACAGACCTACGAGCAGTACTTC.

This clone was picked up a small number of times. The chain combines TRBV7-9 with TRBJ1-1; D is possibly TRBD1 (6 bases). Germline V gives CDR1 SEHNR, CDR2 FQNEAQ (reference sequence). Trimming took 4 bases from V and 8 from J, leaving 11 bases between them. This CDR3 has 12 amino acids. CDR3 residues: CASSSDGGEAFF. DNA of the CDR3: TGTGCCAGCAGCTCTGATGGGGGCGAAGCTTTCTTT.

This clone was picked up one time. J is TRBJ1-1 and V is TRBV5-4; a possible D gene is TRBD1 (5 bases). Trimming removed 6 bases at V and 4 bases at J, with 13 bases between. Germline CDR1 SGHNT, CDR2 YYREEE (reference sequence). This CDR3 is built from 13 residues. The CDR3 nucleotides read TGTGCCAGCACCCGGGGGGGTAGCACTGAAGCTTTCTTT. Protein: CASTRGGSTEAFF.

The V and J genes are TRBV5-4 and TRBJ2-5; 9 bases are a match to TRBD1. The trim removed 4 bases at V and 5 bases at J, leaving 6 bases unmatched. Germline V CDR1 and CDR2: SGHNT, YYREEE (reference sequence). This CDR3 comprises 14 residues. Written as DNA, the CDR3 is TGTGCCAGCAGCCCGGACAGGGGACAGGAGACCCAGTACTTC. It translates to CASSPDRGQETQYF.